One sample yielded the 26 T cell receptor beta chains listed below, sequenced in a study of blood T cells in healthy people across ages. Combining a sample-barcoded 5' primer with a J-beta primer mix, a second PCR ran for 7 to 11 cycles. TCRdb itself ran the 5' RACE reads through MiXCR, one entry per CDR3 protein. The sample lists 1,800,000 or so distinct CDR3 sequences, approximately 39% occurring once. The sample comprised blood. These receptors originate from a human donor in good health.

In its sample, this clonotype was seen a few times. The J gene is TRBJ2-3, the V gene TRBV6-2 or TRBV6-3, with D tentatively TRBD1 or TRBD2 (5 bases each). This CDR3 region has 17 residues. V was shortened by 2 bases and J by 6 bases, with 21 bases between the two germline ends. The V gene's germline CDR1 is MNHEY and CDR2 SVGEGT. This CDR3 reads CASSYGGPPSRLDTQYF. CDR3 DNA sequence: TGTGCCAGCAGTTACGGGGGACCCCCCTCGCGTTTGGATACGCAGTATTTT.

A few counts support this clonotype. The chain employs TRBV3-1 and TRBJ2-5; the D gene is possibly TRBD1 (5 bases). Trimming took 1 base from V and 1 from J, leaving 13 bases between them. Per germline, CDR1 LGHDT and CDR2 YNNKEL (reference sequence). This CDR3 is 16 amino acids long. CDR3 nucleotides: TGTGCCAGCAGCCAAGTCTACAGGACCACCCAAGAGACCCAGTACTTC. This codes for CASSQVYRTTQETQYF.

This clonotype showed up just a few times. V usage is TRBV7-3 and J usage is TRBJ1-1; 8 positions match TRBD1. Unmatched junction bases numbered 3, after V lost 5 bases and J lost 4 bases. Germline assignment: CDR1 SGHTA and CDR2 FQGTGA. The CDR3 has 13 residues. CDR3 in amino acids: CASSVDRGTEAFF. CDR3 DNA sequence: TGTGCCAGCAGCGTCGACAGGGGCACTGAAGCTTTCTTT. Looking up the rest from reference TRBV7-3 and TRBJ1-1 gives the full variable domain: GAGVSQTPSNKVTEKGKYVELRCDPISGHTALYWYRQSLGQGPEFLIYFQGTGAADDSGLPNDRFFAVRPEGSVSTLKIQRTERGDSAVYLCASSVDRGTEAFFGQGTRLTVV.

The rearrangement uses TRBV6-2 or TRBV6-3 and TRBJ2-1, with TRBD2 matching 11 bases. There are 16 residues in the CDR3. Germline V gene lookup returns CDR1 MNHEY and CDR2 SVGEGT. Trimming took 6 bases from V and 1 from J; bases not matched to a gene: 5. This CDR3 is CASRATSGVSYNEQFF. Written as DNA, the CDR3 is TGTGCCAGCAGAGCGACTAGCGGGGTTTCCTACAATGAGCAGTTCTTC.

This rearrangement joins TRBV6-6 to TRBJ1-1; no definite D call. V shed 7 bases and J shed 3 bases, with 9 bases lying between them. Germline V gives CDR1 MNHNY, CDR2 SVGAGI (reference sequence). The length of the CDR3 is 12 residues. CDR3 DNA sequence: TGTGCCAGCAATAGGCGGGACACTGAAGCTTTCTTT. Amino acid sequence: CASNRRDTEAFF.

This clonotype is a singleton in its sample. J is TRBJ2-5 and V is TRBV29-1; D gene ambiguous. Trimming stripped 4 bases from V and 6 bases from J, with 15 bases between. The CDR3 is 13 amino acids. Per the germline V gene, CDR1 is SQVTM and CDR2 is ANQGSEA. The CDR3 is CSVGKLLEKTQYF. DNA for the CDR3: TGCAGCGTTGGCAAACTCCTCGAGAAGACCCAGTACTTC.

The chain links TRBV28 to TRBJ1-2; no clear D. Germline V gene sequence: CDR1 MDHEN, CDR2 SYDVKM. V was shortened by 6 bases and J by 6 bases, with 8 bases between the two germline ends. The CDR3 extends over 11 amino acids. CDR3 DNA: TGTGCCAGCAGAAAATGGAATGGCTACACCTTC. Translation: CASRKWNGYTF.

V is TRBV29-1 and J is TRBJ1-1, with D maybe TRBD1 (5 bases). Germline CDR1 SQVTM, CDR2 ANQGSEA. Deletions cut 1 base from V and 6 bases from J, with 15 bases between. The CDR3 sequence is 14 residues long. Here the CDR3 reads CSVEGGFGFSEAFF. The CDR3 bases are TGCAGCGTTGAAGGGGGGTTTGGTTTTTCTGAAGCTTTCTTT.

The chain combines TRBV7-2 with TRBJ2-5, with TRBD2 as a possible D gene (5 bases). The germline gives CDR1 SGHTA, CDR2 FQGNSA. V was cut by 5 bases and J by 1 base, with 23 bases left in between. The CDR3 runs 18 residues. The CDR3 region has the DNA TGTGCCAGCAGCACCTCCAGTACGCGGGCTGGCGGCCAAGAGACCCAGTACTTC. The encoded protein is CASSTSSTRAGGQETQYF.

This clonotype was observed a few times. The rearrangement uses TRBV4-3 and TRBJ2-7; D possibly corresponds to TRBD2 (5 bases). CDR3 length: 17 residues. Trimming left V 0 bases short and J 3 bases short, with 18 bases between. Germline loops: CDR1 LGHNA, CDR2 YSLEER. This chain's CDR3 is CASSQEHAGGLYYEQYF. In nucleotides, the CDR3 is TGCGCCAGCAGCCAAGAGCATGCGGGTGGACTTTACTACGAGCAGTACTTC.

V and J are TRBV6-5 and TRBJ2-3; D unresolved. The CDR3 loop spans 15 amino acids. Between the trimmed V and J ends, which lost 5 bases and 1 base, there was a span of 13 bases. Germline V gene sequence: CDR1 MNHEY, CDR2 SVGAGI. The CDR3: CASSRQFRGTDTQYF. The CDR3 DNA reads TGTGCCAGCAGTCGACAATTCCGGGGCACAGATACGCAGTATTTT.

The chain joins TRBV5-1 to TRBJ1-3, with no clear D. The CDR3 is 13 residues long. Germline V gene sequence: CDR1 SGHRS, CDR2 YFSETQ. V was pared by 4 bases and J by 0 bases, with 5 bases between. CDR3 coding DNA: TGCGCCAGCAGCGCCCTCTCTGGAAACACCATATATTTT. It yields the protein CASSALSGNTIYF.

This clonotype was counted a few times. The rearrangement joins TRBV15 to TRBJ2-7; no clear D. Germline lookup yields CDR1 LNHNV and CDR2 YYDKDF (reference sequence). This CDR3 region has 16 residues. The germline V and J ends were trimmed by 2 bases and 3 bases, with 17 bases remaining between them. Written as DNA, the CDR3 is TGTGCCACCAGCAGAATCCGAGCCCCCGCATACTACGAGCAGTACTTC. As protein: CATSRIRAPAYYEQYF.

This clonotype was observed a handful of times. The chain recombines TRBV4-1 with TRBJ1-5, with no clear D. Looked up from germline, CDR1 is MGHRA and CDR2 is YSYEKL. This CDR3 is 19 amino acids long. Trimming shortened V by 0 bases and J by 7 bases, and 25 bases separated the two germline ends. CDR3 in amino acids: CASSQEVVWRRAPQQPQHF. CDR3 in DNA: TGCGCCAGCAGCCAAGAGGTGGTTTGGCGCCGCGCACCGCAGCAGCCCCAGCATTTT.

The chain has TRBV6-5 and TRBJ2-1; TRBD1 agrees at 11 bases. V shed 8 bases and J 7 bases; nucleotides not matched to a gene: 7. CDR1 and CDR2 (germline): MNHEY, SVGAGI. The CDR3 contains 14 residues. CDR3 sequence (DNA): TGTGCCAGCGGGAGGGACAGGGGGGAAAATGAGCAGTTCTTC. It encodes CASGRDRGENEQFF.

This sequence joins TRBV6-1 and TRBJ2-6; the D is unclear. The CDR3 has 16 residues. Trimming took off 2 bases at V and 0 bases at J, with 8 bases between the two ends. Germline V gives CDR1 MNHNS, CDR2 SASEGT. The CDR3 DNA sequence: TGTGCCAGCAGTGAAAACGGCTACTCTGGGGCCAACGTCCTGACTTTC. It specifies CASSENGYSGANVLTF.

This clonotype was seen more than once but under ten times. The V gene is TRBV5-1, the J gene TRBJ2-1; D remains unclear. V shed 0 bases and J shed 9 bases, with 16 bases lying between them. Germline V gives CDR1 SGHRS, CDR2 YFSETQ. CDR3 length equals 15 residues. CDR3 sequence reads: CASSLDGLSNGEQFF. DNA of the CDR3: TGCGCCAGCAGCTTGGACGGTCTAAGCAACGGTGAGCAGTTCTTC. Based on the CDR3 plus reference TRBV5-1 and TRBJ2-1, the full variable domain is KAGVTQTPRYLIKTRGQQVTLSCSPISGHRSVSWYQQTPGQGLQFLFEYFSETQRNKGNFPGRFSGRQFSNSRSEMNVSTLELGDSALYLCASSLDGLSNGEQFFGPGTRLTVL.

About this clonotype itself: At one of its ends the junction is not consistent with the germline gene, which may arise from a read error. The chain couples TRBV3-1 to TRBJ2-1, with TRBD2 matching over 9 bases. The CDR3 runs 15 residues. Germline CDR1 LGHDT, CDR2 YNNKEL (reference sequence). CDR3 loop: CASNQRLADYNEQFF. The CDR3 DNA is TGTGCCAGCAACCAACGACTAGCGGACTACAATGAGCAGTTCTTC.

The V gene is TRBV28, the J gene TRBJ1-4, with a possible D match to TRBD1 (5 bases). The germline CDR1 and CDR2 sequences are MDHEN and SYDVKM. Between the trimmed V and J ends, which lost 2 bases and 0 bases, there was a span of 10 bases. CDR3 size: 16 residues. In DNA form, the CDR3 reads TGTGCCAGCAGTTTAATTGTGACAGCAACTAATGAAAAACTGTTTTTT. It is translated as CASSLIVTATNEKLFF.

The DNA of the CDR3 is TGCAGTTGGGGGCGACGAGGGGAGACTAATGAAAAACTGTTTTTT. It yields the protein CSWGRRGETNEKLFF. The rearrangement joins TRBV20-1 to TRBJ1-4; D perhaps matches TRBD1 (6 bases). The germline V gene encodes CDR1 DFQATT and CDR2 SNEGSKA (reference sequence). The CDR3 has 15 residues. The V end lost 8 bases, the J end lost 2 bases, and 18 bases lay between the germline ends.

As regards this clonotype: At one boundary the junction diverges from the germline segment, which might be a read error. The V call is TRBV12-3 or TRBV12-4, the J call TRBJ1-2; D gene uncertain. The CDR3 length is 18 residues. This CDR3 reads CVSSLTLGRTTPNYGYTF. The CDR3 DNA sequence: TGTGTCAGCAGTTTGACCCTGGGTCGGACCACCCCTAACTATGGCTACACCTTC.

The J gene is TRBJ2-3, the V gene TRBV5-1; D gene unclear. Germline V CDR1 and CDR2: SGHRS, YFSETQ. The V gene lost 0 bases and the J gene lost 6 bases, with 14 bases spanning the gap. This CDR3 spans 15 amino acids. CDR3 sequence (DNA): TGCGCCAGCAGCTTGGGGTTCGGTGGAGAGGATACGCAGTATTTT. It specifies CASSLGFGGEDTQYF.

There are a few counts of this clonotype. The chain is built from TRBV7-9 and TRBJ2-1, with 8 bases identical to TRBD2. CDR1 and CDR2 (germline): SEHNR, FQNEAQ (reference sequence). V gave up 5 bases and J gave up 9 bases; unmatched junction bases: 9. The CDR3 runs to 14 residues. The CDR3 loop is CASSRLANLGEQFF. Here the CDR3 DNA reads TGTGCCAGCAGCAGACTAGCGAACCTTGGTGAGCAGTTCTTC.

This clonotype showed up just a few times. The rearrangement links TRBV19 to TRBJ1-2, with D unclear. The ends were cut back, 7 bases at V and 3 bases at J, with 15 bases in the middle. The CDR3 runs to 14 residues. Germline V gene data show CDR1 as LNHDA and CDR2 as SQIVND (reference sequence). The CDR3 here is CASTPYGIDYGYTF. The CDR3 bases are TGTGCCAGTACTCCCTACGGGATCGACTATGGCTACACCTTC.

The V call is TRBV4-3, the J call TRBJ2-4; tentatively, D is TRBD1 (5 bases). The end of the DNA aligns better with TRBJ2-7, so the J call may be wrong. Germline V gene data show CDR1 as LGHNA and CDR2 as YSLEER. The length of the CDR3 is 14 residues. CDR3 DNA sequence: TGCGCCAGCAGCCAGACAGACTGCTCCTACGAGCAGTACTTC. This encodes CASSQTDCSYEQYF.

This clonotype was detected only a few times. The chain carries TRBV9 and TRBJ2-1, with D perhaps TRBD1 (6 bases). CDR3 length: 14 amino acids. In germline, CDR1 is SGDLS, CDR2 YYNGEE. V was cut by 3 bases and J by 2 bases, with 9 bases left in between. The CDR3 region is CASSAQGPYNEQFF. The CDR3 DNA is TGTGCCAGCAGCGCACAGGGACCCTACAATGAGCAGTTCTTC.